A single sample gave rise to the 6 T cell receptor beta chains below, sequenced in a study of technical replicates of blood from a handful of donors. Repertoires were generated with immunoSEQ multiplex PCR, while TCRdb's copy carries only in-frame clones and drops some. This sample yields about 83,000 clones, of which 92% are seen a single time; about 0.26% belongs to the top ten. Sequencing was done on a sample of T cells isolated from PBMCs. The receptors were sampled from a human donor in good health.

The V call is TRBV28, the J call TRBJ2-2; 8 bases are a match to TRBD1. Germline lookup yields CDR1 MDHEN and CDR2 SYDVKM. V was pared by 6 bases and J by 0 bases, with 3 bases of the junction left unmatched. CDR3 length equals 15 residues. CDR3 bases: TGTGCCAGCAGCGGACAGGGAGCGAACACCGGGGAGCTGTTTTTT. As protein: CASSGQGANTGELFF.

V gene TRBV27 combines with J gene TRBJ2-7, with 12 bases aligning to TRBD2. With V trimmed by 5 bases and J by 3 bases, 5 bases remained unmatched. The CDR3 extends over 15 amino acids. The V gene's germline CDR1 is MNHEY and CDR2 SMNVEV (reference sequence). The CDR3 here is CASSMLAGGNYEQYF. CDR3 nucleotide sequence: TGTGCCAGCAGTATGCTAGCGGGGGGGAACTACGAGCAGTACTTC.

The chain joins TRBV6-1 to TRBJ2-1; D is perhaps TRBD1 (5 bases). V was clipped by 3 bases and J by 15 bases, with 15 bases between them. This CDR3 has 12 amino acids. Looked up from germline, CDR1 is MNHNS and CDR2 is SASEGT. CDR3 sequence: CASSEPTVTSFF. In DNA form, the CDR3 reads TGTGCCAGCAGTGAGCCGACAGTAACCTCGTTCTTC.

The chain couples TRBV9 to TRBJ2-7; 8 nucleotides align to TRBD2. After removal of 4 bases from V and 2 bases from J, the junction contained 5 bases not matched to a gene. The germline gives CDR1 SGDLS, CDR2 YYNGEE. This CDR3 has 14 amino acids. CDR3 protein: CASSLTGGPYEQYF. CDR3 sequence (DNA): TGTGCCAGCAGCCTTACGGGAGGGCCCTACGAGCAGTACTTC.

This sequence joins TRBV19 and TRBJ1-1; TRBD1 might be the D (5 bases). CDR1 LNHDA and CDR2 SQIVND come from the germline V gene (reference sequence). The CDR3 has 14 amino acids. The V and J ends lost 6 bases and 3 bases respectively, with 14 bases between them. The CDR3 loop is CASRAPGFHTEAFF. CDR3 DNA: TGTGCCAGTAGGGCCCCAGGGTTCCACACTGAAGCTTTCTTT.

V usage is TRBV6-5 and J usage is TRBJ2-3; 9 bases align to TRBD2. This CDR3 spans 15 amino acids. CDR1 is MNHEY, CDR2 SVGAGI, per germline. Trimming took 8 bases from V and 5 from J; bases not matched to a gene: 11. The CDR3 nucleotides are TGTGCCAGCCGTGTGGTAGCGGGAGCTGTAGATACGCAGTATTTT. Amino acids: CASRVVAGAVDTQYF.